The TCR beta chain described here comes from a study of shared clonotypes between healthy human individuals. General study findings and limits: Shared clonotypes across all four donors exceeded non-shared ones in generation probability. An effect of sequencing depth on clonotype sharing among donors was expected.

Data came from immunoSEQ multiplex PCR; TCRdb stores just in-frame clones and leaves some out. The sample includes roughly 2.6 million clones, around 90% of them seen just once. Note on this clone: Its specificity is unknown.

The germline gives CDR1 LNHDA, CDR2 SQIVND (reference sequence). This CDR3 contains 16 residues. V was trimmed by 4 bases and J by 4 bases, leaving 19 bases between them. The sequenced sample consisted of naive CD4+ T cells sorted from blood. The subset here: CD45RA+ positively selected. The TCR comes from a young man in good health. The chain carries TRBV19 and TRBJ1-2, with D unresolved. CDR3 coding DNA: TGTGCCAGTAGTACCCCACGCGGGTGGGCTCTCTATGGCTACACCTTC. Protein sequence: CASSTPRGWALYGYTF.